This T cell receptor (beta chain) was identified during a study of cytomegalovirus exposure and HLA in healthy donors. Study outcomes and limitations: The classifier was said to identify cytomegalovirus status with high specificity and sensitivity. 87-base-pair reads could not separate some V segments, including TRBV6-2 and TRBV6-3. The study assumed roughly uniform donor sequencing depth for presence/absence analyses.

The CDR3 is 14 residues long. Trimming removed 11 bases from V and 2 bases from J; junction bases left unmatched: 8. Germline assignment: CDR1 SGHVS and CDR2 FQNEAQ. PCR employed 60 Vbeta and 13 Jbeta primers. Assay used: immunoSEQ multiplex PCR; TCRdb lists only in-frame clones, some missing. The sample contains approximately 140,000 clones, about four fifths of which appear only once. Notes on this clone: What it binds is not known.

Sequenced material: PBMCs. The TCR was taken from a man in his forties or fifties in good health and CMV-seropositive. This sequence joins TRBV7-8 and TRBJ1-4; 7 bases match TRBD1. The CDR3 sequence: CAAGKGQTNEKLFF. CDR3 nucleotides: TGTGCCGCCGGGAAGGGACAGACTAATGAAAAACTGTTTTTT.